The clone carrying this T cell receptor beta chain was recorded many times. The sample comes from a study of neurological immune-mediated disorders. Germline CDR1 reads LGHDT; CDR2 reads YNNKEL (reference sequence). This CDR3 contains 16 residues. The ends were cut back, 1 base at V and 8 bases at J, with 18 bases in the middle. One entry per CDR3 protein, called by TCRdb with MiXCR from the 5' RACE reads. The sample records roughly 100,000 distinct CDR3 sequences, around 3.3% being singletons. The specimen sequenced was PBMCs. The sequence came from a young woman with multiple sclerosis. This sequence joins TRBV3-1 and TRBJ2-1; D is possibly TRBD1 (6 bases). CDR3 in DNA: TGTGCCAGCAGCCAAGTTTTGGGGGCCGGCTTCGATGAGCAGTTCTTC. Protein product: CASSQVLGAGFDEQFF.